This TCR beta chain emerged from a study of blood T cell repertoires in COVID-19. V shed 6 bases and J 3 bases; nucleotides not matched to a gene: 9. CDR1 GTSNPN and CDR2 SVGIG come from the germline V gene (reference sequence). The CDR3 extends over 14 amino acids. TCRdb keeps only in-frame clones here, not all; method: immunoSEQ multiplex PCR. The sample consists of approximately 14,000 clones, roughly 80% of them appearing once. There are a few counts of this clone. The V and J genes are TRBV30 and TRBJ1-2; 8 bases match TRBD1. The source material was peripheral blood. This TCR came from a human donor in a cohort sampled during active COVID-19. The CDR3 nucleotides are TGTGCCTGCCGTAGACAGGGGCGAGACTATGGCTACACCTTC. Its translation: CACRRQGRDYGYTF.